The T cell receptor beta chain described here comes from a study of human T cells and chemical hapten exposure. Whole blood that had not been fractionated was the source of extracted total RNA. Ten or more counts support this clonotype. The library tagged each cDNA molecule with unique molecular identifiers. As originally analysed: Sample TCR counts, which ranged from roughly 23,224 to 750,000, had a median of roughly 92,000. TCRdb independently ran MiXCR on the 5' RACE reads; one entry per CDR3 protein. TCRdb, rather than the study authors, made the V and J calls. The sample has about 140,000 distinct CDR3 sequences; roughly 4% are singletons. The CDR3 contains 14 residues. V was cut by 0 bases and J by 0 bases, with 8 bases left in between. Germline CDR1 is DFQATT and CDR2 is SNEGSKA (reference sequence).

This clonotype was obtained from a female donor in good health. The V and J genes are TRBV20-1 and TRBJ1-1, with D maybe TRBD1 (5 bases). CDR3 bases: TGCAGTGCTAGAGAGGACACCGTGAACACTGAAGCTTTCTTT. As protein: CSAREDTVNTEAFF.